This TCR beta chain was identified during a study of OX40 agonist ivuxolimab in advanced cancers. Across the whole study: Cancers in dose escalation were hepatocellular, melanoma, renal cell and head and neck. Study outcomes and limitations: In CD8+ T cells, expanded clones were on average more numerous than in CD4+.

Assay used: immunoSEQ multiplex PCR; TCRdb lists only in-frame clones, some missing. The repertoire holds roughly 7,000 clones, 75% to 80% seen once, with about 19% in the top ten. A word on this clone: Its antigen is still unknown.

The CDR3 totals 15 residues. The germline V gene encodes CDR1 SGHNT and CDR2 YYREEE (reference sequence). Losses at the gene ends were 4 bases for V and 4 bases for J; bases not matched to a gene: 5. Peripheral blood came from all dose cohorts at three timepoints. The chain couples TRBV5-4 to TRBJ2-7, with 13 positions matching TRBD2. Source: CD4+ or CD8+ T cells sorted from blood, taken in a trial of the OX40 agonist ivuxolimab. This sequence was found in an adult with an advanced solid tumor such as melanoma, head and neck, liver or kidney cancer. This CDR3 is CASSKGLAGSYEQYF. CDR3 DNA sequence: TGTGCCAGCAGCAAGGGACTAGCGGGGAGTTACGAGCAGTACTTC.